The rows below give T cell receptor beta chains drawn from one sample of a study of shared clonotypes between healthy human individuals. Profiled with immunoSEQ multiplex PCR; TCRdb holds only in-frame clones, not every one. The sample has 950,000 to 1,200,000 clones; approximately 77% are singletons. Sequenced sample: memory CD4+ T cells from PBMCs. The source is a young man in good health. Some clones in this sample may be carry-over from other donors' samples. Both conserved end residues are part of each CDR3. A D gene is named only where the DNA matches it firmly. Clone size is not always given. Where it is, it says once, few, many or a class for expanded clones.

TRBJ1-1 TRBD1 - TRBV6-6 TGTGCCAGCAGTGGTTGGGACAGGCGGGACACTGAAGCTTTCTTT CASSGWDRRDTEAFF
TRBJ2-2 - few TRBV30 TGTGCCTGGAATCCCCTGGGACGGGAGAACACCGGGGAGCTGTTTTTT CAWNPLGRENTGELFF
TRBJ1-2 TRBD1 - TRBV6-5 TGTGCCAGCAGACGACAGGGCCGGCGCTACACCTTC CASRRQGRRYTF
TRBJ1-2 - - TRBV19 TGTGCCACTTCCAACCGAGCCAACGTCCCTGGCTACACCTTC CATSNRANVPGYTF
TRBJ1-2 - - TRBV5-6 TGTGCCAGCAGCTTTCCAGGTTATGGCTACACCTTC CASSFPGYGYTF
TRBJ1-1 - once TRBV20-1 TGCAGTGCTAACTTCGCTGAAGCTTTCTTT CSANFAEAFF
TRBJ2-2 TRBD1 - TRBV5-1 TGCGCCACTGGACAGGGAACGAACACCGGGGAGCTGTTTTTT CATGQGTNTGELFF
TRBJ1-2 - - TRBV2 TGTGCCAGCAGTGAAGGGCAGGGCTATGGCTACACCTTC CASSEGQGYGYTF
TRBJ2-3 TRBD1 - TRBV7-8 TGTGCCAGCAACCCGCGCTTATCGGGACAGGGCACAGATACGCAGTATTTT CASNPRLSGQGTDTQYF
TRBJ2-2 - - TRBV9 TGTGCCAGCAGCCTTAGTGGGGCCGGGGAGCTGTTTTTT CASSLSGAGELFF
TRBJ1-2 TRBD1 - TRBV4-1 TGCGCCAGCAGCCAAGATCCTCAGACAGGGAATGGCTACACCTTC CASSQDPQTGNGYTF
TRBJ1-2 TRBD1 - TRBV6-6 TGTGCCAGCAGTTCCGGGACAGGGACTCAGCGCTACACCTTC CASSSGTGTQRYTF
TRBJ2-2 TRBD2 many TRBV10-3 TGTGCCATCAGTGAACTAGCGGGACGTACCGGGGAGCTGTTTTTT CAISELAGRTGELFF
TRBJ2-1 - - TRBV28 TGTGCCAGCAGTTTCTATGGATCCTCAACCTACAATGAGCAGTTCTTC CASSFYGSSTYNEQFF
TRBJ1-2 - few TRBV29-1 TGCAGCGTTGTTGTGGGGGGGAGCGGCTACACCTTC CSVVVGGSGYTF
TRBJ1-2 TRBD1 many TRBV27 TGTGCCAGCAGTCCCTCCGGACAGGTTCCCGTCTATGGCTACACCTTC CASSPSGQVPVYGYTF
TRBJ2-3 - - TRBV12-5 TGTGCTAGTGGTTTGTCGGGAGCAGATACGCAGTATTTT CASGLSGADTQYF
TRBJ2-5 - few TRBV5-1 TGCGCCAGCAGCTTGTCGGGGAAAGAGACCCAGTACTTC CASSLSGKETQYF
TRBJ2-7 TRBD1 many TRBV28 TGTGCCAGCAGAAGGGACAGGGGGTTTTTGTACGAGCAGTACTTC CASRRDRGFLYEQYF
TRBJ2-5 - - TRBV5-1 TGCGCCAGCAGCTTGAATGTGGGGGAAACGGAGACCCAGTACTTC CASSLNVGETETQYF
TRBJ2-3 - once TRBV9 TGTGCCAGCAGCGCAACAGGGCACACAGATACGCAGTATTTT CASSATGHTDTQYF
TRBJ2-7 TRBD2 once TRBV5-1 TGCGCCAGCAGCTTGGGCTTAGCGGGATACTACGAGCAGTACTTC CASSLGLAGYYEQYF
TRBJ2-7 TRBD2 - TRBV7-2 TGTGCCAGCAGCTTAGCGGTGGTGGGAGGGATAATCTACGAGCAGTACTTC CASSLAVVGGIIYEQYF
TRBJ2-5 - - TRBV5-4 TGTGCCAGCAGCCCTCCCGCCAGTAAGGAGACCCAGTACTTC CASSPPASKETQYF
TRBJ1-2 - - TRBV27 TGTGCCAGCAGACACCACCGGGCAGACAGAGCCTATGGCTACACCTTC CASRHHRADRAYGYTF
TRBJ2-5 - - TRBV27 TGTGCCAGCAGCACAGGGTTTCCTCAAGAGACCCAGTACTTC CASSTGFPQETQYF
TRBJ1-1 - - TRBV7-8 TGTGCCAGCAGCTTACCCCCATCGAACACTGAAGCTTTCTTT CASSLPPSNTEAFF
TRBJ2-7 TRBD2 - TRBV7-9 TGTGCCAGCAGCCCAGGACTAGCGGACGAGCAGTACTTC CASSPGLADEQYF
TRBJ2-1 TRBD2 - TRBV9 TGTGCCAGCAGCGTCCTTGGACTAGCGGGAGGGGAGCAGTTCTTC CASSVLGLAGGEQFF
TRBJ1-4 - - TRBV30 TGTGCCTGGAGGGCCCCCGCAACTAATGAAAAACTGTTTTTT CAWRAPATNEKLFF
TRBJ2-1 - - TRBV6-1 TGTGCCAGCAGTGGGAGACAGGCGGGGTCCTACAATGAGCAGTTCTTC CASSGRQAGSYNEQFF
TRBJ2-1 TRBD2 - TRBV29-1 TGCAGCGTTGAAAGGACTAGCGGGAGTGAGCAGTTCTTC CSVERTSGSEQFF
TRBJ2-6 TRBD1 - TRBV10-2 TGCGCCAGCAGAAACCTTATGCCGGGACAGGGCTTATCTGGGGCCAACGTCCTGACTTTC CASRNLMPGQGLSGANVLTF
TRBJ2-7 - few TRBV9 TGTGCCAGCAGCGTAGGGGCGACCGAAAGCTACGAGCAGTACTTC CASSVGATESYEQYF
TRBJ1-1 - - TRBV6-5 TGTGCCAGCAGGGGGAGGGGGGGAGCTTTCTTT CASRGRGGAFF
TRBJ2-2 - - TRBV7-8 TGTGCCAGCAGCTTAAGCTTCCGGGGGTCCTCGAACACCGGGGAGCTGTTTTTT CASSLSFRGSSNTGELFF
TRBJ1-4 TRBD1 - TRBV5-1 TGCGCCAGCAGCTGGGACAGCGCAACTAATGAAAAACTGTTTTTT CASSWDSATNEKLFF
TRBJ2-1 - - TRBV7-3 TGTGCCAGCAGCTTAGCGGGAAGTAGCAATGAGCAGTTCTTC CASSLAGSSNEQFF
TRBJ2-7 - once TRBV15 TGTGCCACCAGCAGAGATCAAGTGGGCAAGGAGTTC CATSRDQVGKEF
TRBJ1-2 - - TRBV19 TGTGCCAGTAGTGGCCGAATAGGGTATGGCTACACCTTC CASSGRIGYGYTF
TRBJ1-5 - many TRBV5-8 TGTGCCAGCAGCTCGGGACAAGGGGGGAATCAGCCCCAGCATTTT CASSSGQGGNQPQHF